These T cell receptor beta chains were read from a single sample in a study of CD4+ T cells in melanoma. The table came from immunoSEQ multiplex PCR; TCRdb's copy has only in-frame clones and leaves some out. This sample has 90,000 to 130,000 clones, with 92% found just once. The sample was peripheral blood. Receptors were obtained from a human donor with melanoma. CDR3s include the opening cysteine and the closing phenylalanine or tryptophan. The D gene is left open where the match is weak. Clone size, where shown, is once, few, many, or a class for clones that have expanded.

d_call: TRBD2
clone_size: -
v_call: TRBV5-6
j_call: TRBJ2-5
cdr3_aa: CASSLGGGGQETQYF
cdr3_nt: TGTGCCAGCAGCTTGGGGGGGGGTGGTCAAGAGACCCAGTACTTC

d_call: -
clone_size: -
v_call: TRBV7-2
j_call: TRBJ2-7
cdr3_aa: CASSLTEIIAEQYF
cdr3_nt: TGTGCCAGCAGCTTAACAGAGATCATCGCCGAGCAGTACTTC

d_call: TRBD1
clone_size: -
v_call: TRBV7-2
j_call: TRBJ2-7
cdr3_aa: CASSLGQGAIYEQYF
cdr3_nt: TGTGCCAGCAGCTTAGGGCAGGGGGCTATATACGAGCAGTACTTC

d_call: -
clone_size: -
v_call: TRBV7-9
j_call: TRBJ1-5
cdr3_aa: CASSSHFRDIKSNQPQHF
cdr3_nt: TGTGCCAGCAGCTCCCATTTTCGGGACATAAAGAGCAATCAGCCCCAGCATTTT

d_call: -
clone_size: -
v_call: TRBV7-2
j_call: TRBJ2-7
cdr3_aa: CASSLAGSSYEQYF
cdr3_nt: TGTGCCAGCAGCTTGGCAGGGAGCTCCTACGAGCAGTACTTC

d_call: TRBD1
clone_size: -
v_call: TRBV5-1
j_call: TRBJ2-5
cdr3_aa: CASSPGGTGEETQYF
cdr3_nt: TGCGCCAGCAGCCCGGGGGGGACAGGGGAAGAGACCCAGTACTTC

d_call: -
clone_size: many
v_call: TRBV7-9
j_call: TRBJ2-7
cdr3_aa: CASSSRDEQYF
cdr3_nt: TGTGCCAGCAGCAGTCGAGACGAGCAGTACTTC

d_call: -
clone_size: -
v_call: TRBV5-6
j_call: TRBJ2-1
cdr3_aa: CASSLGVSLVDEQFF
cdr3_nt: TGTGCCAGCAGCTTGGGTGTTTCGCTAGTAGATGAGCAGTTCTTC

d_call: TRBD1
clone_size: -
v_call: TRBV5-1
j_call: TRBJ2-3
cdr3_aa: CASSAQGVGTDLSTDTQYF
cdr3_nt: TGCGCCAGCAGCGCACAGGGGGTAGGGACGGACCTAAGCACAGATACGCAGTATTTT

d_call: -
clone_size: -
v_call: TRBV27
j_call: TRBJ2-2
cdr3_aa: CASSWEKGANTGELFF
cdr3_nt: TGTGCCAGCAGTTGGGAGAAGGGAGCGAACACCGGGGAGCTGTTTTTT

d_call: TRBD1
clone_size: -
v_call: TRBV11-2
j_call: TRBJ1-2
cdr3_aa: CASSLYGTDLFYGYTF
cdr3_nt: TGTGCCAGCAGCTTATACGGGACAGACCTTTTCTATGGCTACACCTTC

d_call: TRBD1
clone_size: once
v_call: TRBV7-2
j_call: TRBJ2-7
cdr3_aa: CASSNRQGGLEQYF
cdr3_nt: TGTGCCAGCAGCAACCGACAGGGGGGTCTCGAGCAGTACTTC

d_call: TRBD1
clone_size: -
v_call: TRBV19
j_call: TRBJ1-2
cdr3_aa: CASIGTGYYGYTF
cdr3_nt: TGTGCCAGTATCGGGACAGGGTACTATGGCTACACCTTC

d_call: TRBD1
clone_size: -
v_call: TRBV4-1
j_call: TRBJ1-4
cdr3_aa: CASSPRQGGREKLFF
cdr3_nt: TGCGCCAGCAGCCCTAGACAGGGCGGGAGAGAAAAACTGTTTTTT

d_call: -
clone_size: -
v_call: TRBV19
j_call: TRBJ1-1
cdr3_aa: CASSIAGQPNTEAFF
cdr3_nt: TGTGCCAGTAGTATAGCGGGACAACCTAACACTGAAGCTTTCTTT

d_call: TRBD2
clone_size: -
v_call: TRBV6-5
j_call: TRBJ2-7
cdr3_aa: CASSQGTSGIEQYF
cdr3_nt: TGTGCCAGCAGTCAGGGGACTAGCGGGATTGAGCAGTACTTC

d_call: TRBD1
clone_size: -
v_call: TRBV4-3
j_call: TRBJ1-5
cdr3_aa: CASSQYRGQDQPQHF
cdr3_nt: TGCGCCAGCAGCCAATACAGGGGACAGGATCAGCCCCAGCATTTT

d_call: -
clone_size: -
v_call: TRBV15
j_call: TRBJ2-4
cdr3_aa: CATSREQGWYF
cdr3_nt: TGTGCCACCAGCAGAGAACAGGGTTGGTACTTC

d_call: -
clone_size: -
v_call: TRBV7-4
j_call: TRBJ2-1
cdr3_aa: CASPHGVADYNEQFF
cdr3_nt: TGTGCCAGCCCCCACGGGGTAGCAGACTACAATGAGCAGTTCTTC

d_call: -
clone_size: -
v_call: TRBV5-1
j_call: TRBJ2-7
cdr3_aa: CASSSGTYEQYF
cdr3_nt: TGCGCCAGCAGCTCTGGGACCTACGAGCAGTACTTC

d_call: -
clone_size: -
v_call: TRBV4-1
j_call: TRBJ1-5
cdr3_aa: CASSQAGLGQPQHF
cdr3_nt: TGCGCCAGCAGCCAAGCAGGGTTGGGGCAGCCCCAGCATTTT

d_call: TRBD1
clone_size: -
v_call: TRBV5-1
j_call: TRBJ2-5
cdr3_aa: CASTPNGQGPGETQYF
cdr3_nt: TGCGCCAGCACCCCCAATGGACAGGGTCCGGGAGAGACCCAGTACTTC

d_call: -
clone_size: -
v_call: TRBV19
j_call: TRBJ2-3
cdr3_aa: CASSIGRITDTQYF
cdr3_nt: TGTGCCAGTAGTATCGGCAGGATCACAGATACGCAGTATTTT

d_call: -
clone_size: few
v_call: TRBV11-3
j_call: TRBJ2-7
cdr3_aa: CASSLRLDTIYEQYF
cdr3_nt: TGTGCCAGCAGCTTAAGACTTGACACAATCTACGAGCAGTACTTC

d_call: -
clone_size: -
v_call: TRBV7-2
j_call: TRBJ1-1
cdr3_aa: CASSLVRGATEAFF
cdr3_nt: TGTGCCAGCAGCTTAGTTCGGGGTGCAACTGAAGCTTTCTTT

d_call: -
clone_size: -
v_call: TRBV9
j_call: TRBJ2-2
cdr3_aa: CASSVDLGRSNTGELFF
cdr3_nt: TGTGCCAGCAGCGTAGATCTTGGGCGTTCGAACACCGGGGAGCTGTTTTTT

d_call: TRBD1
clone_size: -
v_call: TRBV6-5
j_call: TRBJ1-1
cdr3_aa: CASSPDRGRGAFF
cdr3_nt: TGTGCCAGCAGTCCAGACAGGGGGCGGGGAGCTTTCTTT

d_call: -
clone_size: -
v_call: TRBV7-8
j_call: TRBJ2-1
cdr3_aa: CASSPAQGPGPYNEQFF
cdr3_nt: TGTGCCAGCAGCCCCGCCCAGGGTCCCGGCCCCTACAATGAGCAGTTCTTC

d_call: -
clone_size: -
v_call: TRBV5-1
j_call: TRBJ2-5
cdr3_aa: CASSLVLQETQYF
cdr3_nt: TGCGCCAGCAGCTTGGTTCTTCAAGAGACCCAGTACTTC

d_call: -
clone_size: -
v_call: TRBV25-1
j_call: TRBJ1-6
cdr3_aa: CASSRNNSPLHF
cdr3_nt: TGTGCCAGCAGTCGGAATAATTCACCCCTCCACTTT

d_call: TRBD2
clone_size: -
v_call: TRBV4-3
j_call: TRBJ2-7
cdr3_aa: CASSQEFPRTSGQRVLYEQYF
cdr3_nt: TGCGCCAGCAGCCAAGAATTCCCCAGGACTAGCGGACAGCGCGTCCTCTACGAGCAGTACTTC

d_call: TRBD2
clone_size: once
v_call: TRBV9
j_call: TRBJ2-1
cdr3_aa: CASSVSGGAANEQFF
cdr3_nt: TGTGCCAGCAGCGTTAGCGGGGGGGCGGCCAATGAGCAGTTCTTC

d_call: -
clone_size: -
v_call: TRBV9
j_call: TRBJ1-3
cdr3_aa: CASSVAGAGNTIYF
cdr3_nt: TGTGCCAGCAGCGTAGCAGGGGCTGGAAACACCATATATTTT

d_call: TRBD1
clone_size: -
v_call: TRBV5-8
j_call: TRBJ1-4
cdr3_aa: CASSPTGARNEKLFF
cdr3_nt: TGTGCCAGCAGCCCTACAGGGGCCAGAAATGAAAAACTGTTTTTT

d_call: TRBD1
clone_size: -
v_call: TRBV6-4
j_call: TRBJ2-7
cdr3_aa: CASSSTGGYEQYF
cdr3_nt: TGTGCCAGCAGTTCAACAGGGGGCTACGAGCAGTACTTC

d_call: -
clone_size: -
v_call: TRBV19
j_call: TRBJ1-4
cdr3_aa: CASNRQLNEKLFF
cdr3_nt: TGTGCCAGTAATCGACAGTTGAATGAAAAACTGTTTTTT

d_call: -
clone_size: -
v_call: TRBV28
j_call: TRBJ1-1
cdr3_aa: CASSFQDLGYTEAFF
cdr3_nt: TGTGCCAGCAGTTTCCAAGACTTGGGGTACACTGAAGCTTTCTTT

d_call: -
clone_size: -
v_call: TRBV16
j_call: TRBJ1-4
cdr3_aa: CASSQGDTNEKLFF
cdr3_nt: TGTGCCAGCAGCCAAGGGGATACTAATGAAAAACTGTTTTTT

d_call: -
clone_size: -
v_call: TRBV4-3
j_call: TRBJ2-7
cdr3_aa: CASSPQIRGPYEQYF
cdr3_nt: TGCGCCAGCAGCCCACAGATACGAGGACCTTACGAGCAGTACTTC

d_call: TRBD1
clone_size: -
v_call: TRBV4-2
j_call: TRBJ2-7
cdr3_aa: CASSQDHRQGYEQYF
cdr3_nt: TGTGCCAGCAGCCAAGATCATCGACAGGGTTACGAGCAGTACTTC

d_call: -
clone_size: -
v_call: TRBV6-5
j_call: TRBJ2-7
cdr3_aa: CASSSTFYREQYF
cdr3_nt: TGTGCCAGCAGTTCCACCTTCTACCGAGAGCAGTACTTC

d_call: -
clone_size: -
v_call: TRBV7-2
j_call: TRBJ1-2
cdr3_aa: CASSSGQGYTF
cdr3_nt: TGTGCCAGCAGCTCAGGACAGGGCTACACCTTC

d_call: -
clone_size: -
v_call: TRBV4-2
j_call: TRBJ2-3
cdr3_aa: CASSQAKLITDTQYF
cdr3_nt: TGTGCCAGCAGCCAAGCAAAGCTTATCACAGATACGCAGTATTTT

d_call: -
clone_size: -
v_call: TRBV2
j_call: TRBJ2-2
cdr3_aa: CASSVNTGELFF
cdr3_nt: TGTGCCAGCAGTGTTAACACCGGGGAGCTGTTTTTT

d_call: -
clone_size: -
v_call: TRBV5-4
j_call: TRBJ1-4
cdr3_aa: CASSLARGEKLFF
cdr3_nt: TGTGCCAGCAGCTTGGCCCGGGGTGAGAAACTGTTTTTT

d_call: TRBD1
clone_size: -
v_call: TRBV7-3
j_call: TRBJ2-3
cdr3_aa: CASSSTGVSTDTQYF
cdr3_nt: TGTGCCAGCAGCTCGACAGGGGTCAGCACAGATACGCAGTATTTT

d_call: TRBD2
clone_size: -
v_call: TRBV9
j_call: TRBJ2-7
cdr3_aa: CASSRRGGDFEQYF
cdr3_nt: TGTGCCAGCAGCCGTCGGGGGGGGGATTTCGAGCAGTACTTC

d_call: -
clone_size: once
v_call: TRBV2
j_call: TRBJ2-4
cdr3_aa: CASRQPAKNIQYF
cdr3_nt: TGTGCCTCTAGGCAGCCAGCCAAAAACATTCAGTACTTC

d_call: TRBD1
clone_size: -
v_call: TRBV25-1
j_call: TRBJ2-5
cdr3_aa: CASSDTGVVGTQYF
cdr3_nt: TGTGCCAGCAGTGATACAGGGGTTGTCGGGACCCAGTACTTC